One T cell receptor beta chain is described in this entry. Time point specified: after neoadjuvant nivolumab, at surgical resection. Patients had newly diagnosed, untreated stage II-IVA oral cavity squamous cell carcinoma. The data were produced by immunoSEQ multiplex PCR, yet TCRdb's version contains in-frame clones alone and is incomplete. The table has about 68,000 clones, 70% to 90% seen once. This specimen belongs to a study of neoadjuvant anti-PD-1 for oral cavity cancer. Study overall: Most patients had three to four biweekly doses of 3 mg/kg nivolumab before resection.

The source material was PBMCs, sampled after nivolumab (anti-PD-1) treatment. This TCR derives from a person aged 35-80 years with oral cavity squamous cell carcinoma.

CDR3 in DNA: TGCGCCAGCAGCTTACCTGAGGGACAAACTGAAGCTTTCTTT. Protein: CASSLPEGQTEAFF. The V call is TRBV5-1, the J call TRBJ1-1, with TRBD1 as a possible D gene (6 bases). CDR1 is SGHRS, CDR2 YFSETQ, per germline. The CDR3 covers 14 residues. Trimming shortened V by 2 bases and J by 5 bases, and 13 bases separated the two germline ends.